Shown below are 8 T cell receptor beta chains from a single sample sequenced in a study of control samples from healthy donors and cancer patients. Generated by immunoSEQ multiplex PCR, the TCRdb table keeps only in-frame clones and is missing some. The data hold roughly 200,000 clones, with around 93% observed a single time. The specimen was blood. Source of these receptors: a man aged 25-45 years in good health.

This clone was seen just once. The chain is built from TRBV27 and TRBJ2-2; no firm D call. The CDR3 runs to 12 residues. Trimming pared 2 bases from V and 8 bases from J, leaving 6 bases between. Germline CDR1 reads MNHEY; CDR2 reads SMNVEV (reference sequence). CDR3 in DNA: TGTGCCAGCAGTTTACCCACTGGGGAGCTGTTTTTT. It yields the protein CASSLPTGELFF.

V and J are TRBV19 and TRBJ2-5, with 8 bases fitting TRBD1. The germline V gene encodes CDR1 LNHDA and CDR2 SQIVND (reference sequence). The CDR3 is 13 residues long. V gave up 7 bases and J gave up 1 base; unmatched junction bases: 2. CDR3 loop: CASTGTGQETQYF. The CDR3 DNA reads TGTGCCAGTACCGGGACAGGCCAAGAGACCCAGTACTTC.

This clone has a single count. This sequence joins TRBV24-1 and TRBJ2-2; 9 nucleotides agree with TRBD2. The junction had 13 bases not matched to a gene; V was cut back by 0 bases and J by 0 bases. Germline CDR1 is KGHDR and CDR2 is SFDVKD. The length of the CDR3 is 21 residues. The CDR3 nucleotides read TGTGCCACCAGTGATTTGTTCAGCGGGGGGCCTGATTACGCGAACACCGGGGAGCTGTTTTTT. Translated: CATSDLFSGGPDYANTGELFF.

This sequence joins TRBV6-6 and TRBJ1-1; D is perhaps TRBD1 (5 bases). Germline V gene sequence: CDR1 MNHNY, CDR2 SVGAGI (reference sequence). The CDR3 extends over 15 amino acids. The V and J ends lost 0 bases and 10 bases respectively, with 18 bases between them. CDR3 residues: CASSYSNGAQESAFF. The CDR3 DNA reads as TGTGCCAGCAGTTACTCGAACGGGGCGCAGGAGTCAGCTTTCTTT.

This sequence joins TRBV27 and TRBJ1-1, with 8 bases fitting TRBD1. CDR3 size: 15 residues. Germline lookup yields CDR1 MNHEY and CDR2 SMNVEV (reference sequence). J was trimmed by 5 bases and V by 5 bases; bases with no gene match: 10. CDR3 coding DNA: TGTGCCAGCAGTCAGACAGGGGTGAGTTTAACTGAAGCTTTCTTT. It translates to CASSQTGVSLTEAFF.

This clone was counted once. The chain combines TRBV11-2 with TRBJ2-2, with D possibly being TRBD1 (6 bases). CDR3 size: 16 residues. Looked up from germline, CDR1 is SGHAT and CDR2 is FQNNGV. V lost 1 base to trimming and J lost 6 bases, with 15 bases between them. The CDR3 DNA reads as TGTGCCAGCAGCTTAGTTATCCTGAAGGGGGCCGGGGAGCTGTTTTTT. Translation gives CASSLVILKGAGELFF.

The chain is built from TRBV5-4 and TRBJ2-3; D not certain. V was pared by 3 bases and J by 2 bases, with 4 bases between. CDR3 length: 12 residues. Germline loops: CDR1 SGHNT, CDR2 YYREEE (reference sequence). CDR3 sequence reads: CASSWDTDTQYF. The CDR3, as DNA: TGTGCCAGCAGCTGGGACACAGATACGCAGTATTTT.

This chain connects TRBV28 to TRBJ1-3; D is unresolved. CDR3 length: 14 amino acids. Germline V gives CDR1 MDHEN, CDR2 SYDVKM. V shed 2 bases and J shed 4 bases, with 9 bases lying between them. In DNA form, the CDR3 reads TGTGCCAGCAGTTTAACGGGGTTGGGAAACACCATATATTTT. The encoded protein is CASSLTGLGNTIYF.